This TCR beta chain emerged from a study of blood T cell repertoires in COVID-19. Study as a whole: PBMCs, B-cell-depleted T cells, or T cells provided the cDNA or gDNA that made up the material.

Trimming cost V 7 bases and J 8 bases, with 11 bases left between them. CDR3 length equals 11 residues. Assay: immunoSEQ multiplex PCR; the TCRdb copy retains only in-frame clones and omits some. The table shows fewer than 400,000 clones, with 85% occurring only once. In this sample, this clone turned up once. This clonotype was obtained from a young woman who had been exposed to COVID-19. This chain links TRBV12-3 or TRBV12-4 with TRBJ1-1, with D possibly matching TRBD1 (5 bases). Sequences were obtained from PBMCs or T cells enriched from blood (not recorded which). The DNA of the CDR3 is TGTGCCAGCAACCGGGCAGGGGAAGCTTTCTTT. It is translated as CASNRAGEAFF.